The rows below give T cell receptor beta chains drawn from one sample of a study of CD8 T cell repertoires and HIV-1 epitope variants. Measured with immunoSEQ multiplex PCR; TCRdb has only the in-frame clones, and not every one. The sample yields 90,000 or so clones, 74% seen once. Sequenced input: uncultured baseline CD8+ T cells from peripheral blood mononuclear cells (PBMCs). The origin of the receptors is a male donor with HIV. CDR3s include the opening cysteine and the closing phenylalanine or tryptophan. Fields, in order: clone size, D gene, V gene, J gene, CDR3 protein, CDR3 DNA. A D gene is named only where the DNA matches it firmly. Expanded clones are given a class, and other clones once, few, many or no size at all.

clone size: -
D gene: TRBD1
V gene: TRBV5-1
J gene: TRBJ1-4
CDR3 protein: CASNRGEGTDEKLFF
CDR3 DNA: TGCGCCAGTAACAGGGGCGAGGGGACGGATGAAAAACTGTTTTTT

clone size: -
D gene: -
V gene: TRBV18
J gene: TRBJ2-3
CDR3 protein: CASSPPQDTQYF
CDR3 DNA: TGTGCCAGCTCACCACCCCAGGATACGCAGTATTTT

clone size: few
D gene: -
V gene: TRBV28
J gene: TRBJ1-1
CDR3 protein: CASSLYWNTEAFF
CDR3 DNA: TGTGCCAGCAGTTTATACTGGAACACTGAAGCTTTCTTT

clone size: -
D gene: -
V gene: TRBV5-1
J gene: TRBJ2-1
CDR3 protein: CASSLGESYNEQFF
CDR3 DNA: TGCGCCAGCAGCTTGGGGGAATCCTACAATGAGCAGTTCTTC

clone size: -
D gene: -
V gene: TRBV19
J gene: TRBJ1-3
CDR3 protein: CASSTQEPSGNTIYF
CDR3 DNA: TGTGCCAGTAGTACCCAGGAGCCTTCTGGAAACACCATATATTTT

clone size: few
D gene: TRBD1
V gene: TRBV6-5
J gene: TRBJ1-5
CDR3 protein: CASSGTGGNQPQHF
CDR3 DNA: TGTGCCAGCAGCGGGACAGGGGGCAATCAGCCCCAGCATTTT

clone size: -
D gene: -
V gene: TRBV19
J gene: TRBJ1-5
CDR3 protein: CASKQEYSNQPQHF
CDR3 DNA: TGTGCCAGCAAACAGGAATATAGCAATCAGCCCCAGCATTTT

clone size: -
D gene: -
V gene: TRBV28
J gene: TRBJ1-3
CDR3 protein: CASSLIQGSTSGNTIYF
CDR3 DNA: TGTGCCAGCAGTTTAATACAGGGTAGTACCTCTGGAAACACCATATATTTT

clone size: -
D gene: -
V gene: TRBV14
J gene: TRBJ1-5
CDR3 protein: CASSQDLGDQPQHF
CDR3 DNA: TGTGCCAGCAGCCAAGATCTAGGGGATCAGCCCCAGCATTTT

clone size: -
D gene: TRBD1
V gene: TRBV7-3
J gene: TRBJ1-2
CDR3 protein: CASSFRQGNYGYTF
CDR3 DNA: TGTGCCAGCAGCTTCCGACAGGGTAACTATGGCTACACCTTC

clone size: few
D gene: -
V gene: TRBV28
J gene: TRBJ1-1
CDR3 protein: CASSLPFFEAFF
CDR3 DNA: TGTGCCAGCAGTTTACCTTTCTTTGAAGCTTTCTTT

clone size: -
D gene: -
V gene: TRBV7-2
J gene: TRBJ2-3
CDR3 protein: CASSVRKDTDTQYF
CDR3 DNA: TGTGCCAGCAGCGTTCGGAAGGACACAGATACGCAGTATTTT

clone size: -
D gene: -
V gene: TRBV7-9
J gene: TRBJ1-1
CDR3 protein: CASSFSAGGDTANTEAFF
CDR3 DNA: TGTGCCAGCAGCTTTTCGGCCGGGGGGGACACCGCGAACACTGAAGCTTTCTTT

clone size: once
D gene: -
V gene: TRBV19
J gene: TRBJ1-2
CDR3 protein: CASSSPGYSNYGYTF
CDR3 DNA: TGTGCCAGTAGTTCGCCGGGGTACTCTAACTATGGCTACACCTTC

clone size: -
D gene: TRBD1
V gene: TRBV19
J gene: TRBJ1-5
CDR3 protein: CASTPRTGNQPQHF
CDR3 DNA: TGTGCCAGTACCCCCCGGACAGGGAATCAGCCCCAGCATTTT

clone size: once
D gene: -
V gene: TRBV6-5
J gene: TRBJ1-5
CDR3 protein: CASSFRTGNQPQHF
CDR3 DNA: TGTGCCAGCTCCTTTAGGACCGGCAATCAGCCCCAGCATTTT

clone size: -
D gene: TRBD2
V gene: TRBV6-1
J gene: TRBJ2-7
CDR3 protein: CASRRSSGKGEQYF
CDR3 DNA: TGTGCCAGCAGGAGATCTAGCGGGAAAGGCGAGCAGTACTTC

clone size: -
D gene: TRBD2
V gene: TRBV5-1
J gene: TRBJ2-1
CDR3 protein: CASSLRTSLDRSEQFF
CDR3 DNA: TGCGCCAGCAGCTTGCGGACTAGTCTTGACCGGAGTGAGCAGTTCTTC

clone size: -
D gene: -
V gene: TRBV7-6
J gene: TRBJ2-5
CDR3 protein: CASSDSGQREETQYF
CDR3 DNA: TGTGCCAGCAGCGATTCGGGACAGCGGGAAGAGACCCAGTACTTC

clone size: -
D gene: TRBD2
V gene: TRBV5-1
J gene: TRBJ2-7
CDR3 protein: CASSLEPGLAGNEQYF
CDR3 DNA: TGCGCCAGCAGCCTAGAACCGGGACTAGCGGGAAACGAGCAGTACTTC

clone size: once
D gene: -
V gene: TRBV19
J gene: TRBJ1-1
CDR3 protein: CASSKRDRDMLSGMNTEAFF
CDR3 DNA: TGTGCCAGTAGTAAAAGGGACCGGGACATGTTATCCGGAATGAACACTGAAGCTTTCTTT

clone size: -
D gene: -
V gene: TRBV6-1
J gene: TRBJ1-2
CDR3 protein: CATTGLVGGYTF
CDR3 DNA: TGTGCCACGACAGGTCTAGTAGGTGGCTACACCTTC

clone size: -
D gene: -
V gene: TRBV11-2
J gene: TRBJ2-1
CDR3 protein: CASSSALGYNEQFF
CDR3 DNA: TGTGCCAGCAGCTCCGCATTGGGATACAATGAGCAGTTCTTC

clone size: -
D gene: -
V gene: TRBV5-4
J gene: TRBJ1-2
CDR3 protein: CASSPRQSYGYTF
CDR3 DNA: TGTGCCAGCAGCCCCCGACAAAGCTATGGCTACACCTTC

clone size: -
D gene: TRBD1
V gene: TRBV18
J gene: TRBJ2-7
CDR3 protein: CASSNGQGYEQYF
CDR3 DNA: TGTGCCAGCTCAAATGGACAGGGCTACGAGCAGTACTTC

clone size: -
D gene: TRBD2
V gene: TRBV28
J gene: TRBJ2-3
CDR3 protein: CARPSREAPSPDDHQDTQYF
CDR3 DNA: TGTGCCCGCCCTAGTCGGGAGGCCCCCTCCCCGGACGATCACCAAGATACGCAGTATTTT

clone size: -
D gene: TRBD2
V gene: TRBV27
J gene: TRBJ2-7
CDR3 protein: CASLAAVYEQYF
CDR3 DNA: TGTGCCAGCCTAGCGGCCGTATACGAGCAGTACTTC